Listed below are T cell receptor beta chains from one sample, sequenced in a study of T-cell reconstitution after alpha-beta-depleted transplantation in children. One entry per CDR3 protein results from TCRdb running MiXCR on the PCR reads. The table includes some 240,000 distinct CDR3 sequences, over 9.5% detected once. Sequenced material: PBMCs from the stem cell graft donor, taken from the stem cell graft. These receptor sequences come from a human donor who donated a stem cell graft to a child with SCID. The CDR3 runs from the conserved cysteine through the conserved F or W. D genes are given only for firm matches. Part of the rows lack a size; the others show once, few, many or a class for expanded clones.

clone_size: many
v_call: TRBV20-1
j_call: TRBJ2-7
d_call: .
cdr3_aa: CSARGGVGGRYEQYF

clone_size: many
v_call: TRBV5-5
j_call: TRBJ2-1
d_call: .
cdr3_aa: CASSSFIVPERNEQFF

clone_size: many
v_call: TRBV18
j_call: TRBJ1-1
d_call: .
cdr3_aa: CASSPTQGRVGEAFF

clone_size: many
v_call: TRBV7-3
j_call: TRBJ1-1
d_call: .
cdr3_aa: CASSSRWDTEAFF

clone_size: .
v_call: TRBV12-3/TRBV12-4
j_call: TRBJ1-6
d_call: TRBD1
cdr3_aa: CASSFLQGRNSPLHF

clone_size: many
v_call: TRBV3-1
j_call: TRBJ2-3
d_call: .
cdr3_aa: CASSLSAGLSTDTQYF

clone_size: many
v_call: TRBV10-3
j_call: TRBJ2-5
d_call: .
cdr3_aa: CAIRSALHQETQYF

clone_size: many
v_call: TRBV6-5
j_call: TRBJ2-1
d_call: .
cdr3_aa: CASSYSSGSEQFF

clone_size: many
v_call: TRBV5-1
j_call: TRBJ2-2
d_call: .
cdr3_aa: CASSSEGSNTGELFF

clone_size: few
v_call: TRBV6-2/TRBV6-3
j_call: TRBJ2-7
d_call: TRBD2
cdr3_aa: CASGRGRSYEQYF

clone_size: many
v_call: TRBV7-4
j_call: TRBJ1-5
d_call: .
cdr3_aa: CARAHQPQHF

clone_size: many
v_call: TRBV5-5
j_call: TRBJ2-7
d_call: TRBD2
cdr3_aa: CASSFGGGVYEQYF

clone_size: .
v_call: TRBV6-6
j_call: TRBJ1-1
d_call: TRBD1
cdr3_aa: CASSQTGETEAFF

clone_size: many
v_call: TRBV12-3/TRBV12-4
j_call: TRBJ2-7
d_call: TRBD1
cdr3_aa: CASSFPGTGGNEQYF

clone_size: few
v_call: TRBV29-1
j_call: TRBJ1-2
d_call: .
cdr3_aa: CSVDWHGAGYGYTF

clone_size: many
v_call: TRBV7-3
j_call: TRBJ2-7
d_call: TRBD2
cdr3_aa: CASSPSGGGFYEQYF

clone_size: many
v_call: TRBV7-2
j_call: TRBJ1-5
d_call: TRBD1
cdr3_aa: CASSLFGQGVGPQHF

clone_size: many
v_call: TRBV5-4
j_call: TRBJ1-4
d_call: TRBD1
cdr3_aa: CASSLQGGDEKLFF

clone_size: many
v_call: TRBV6-1
j_call: TRBJ1-5
d_call: .
cdr3_aa: CASRARDNGPQHF

clone_size: many
v_call: TRBV6-1
j_call: TRBJ2-5
d_call: TRBD2
cdr3_aa: CASSEAAPGLAGQETQYF

clone_size: many
v_call: TRBV30
j_call: TRBJ1-6
d_call: .
cdr3_aa: CAWSVATALHF

clone_size: many
v_call: TRBV6-5
j_call: TRBJ1-3
d_call: .
cdr3_aa: CASSYSAGTSGNTIYF

clone_size: .
v_call: TRBV18
j_call: TRBJ1-1
d_call: .
cdr3_aa: CASSRTLEGDTEAFF

clone_size: many
v_call: TRBV20-1
j_call: TRBJ1-2
d_call: .
cdr3_aa: CSARATGAAFNYGYTF

clone_size: many
v_call: TRBV5-8
j_call: TRBJ2-3
d_call: TRBD2
cdr3_aa: CASSGAGGPTDTQYF

clone_size: many
v_call: TRBV5-1
j_call: TRBJ1-4
d_call: .
cdr3_aa: CASSLGTGNEKLFF

clone_size: .
v_call: TRBV7-9
j_call: TRBJ2-5
d_call: .
cdr3_aa: CASSLGVPLYQDTQYF

clone_size: many
v_call: TRBV4-1
j_call: TRBJ1-5
d_call: .
cdr3_aa: CASSRTPEPWEPQHF

clone_size: many
v_call: TRBV5-1
j_call: TRBJ1-2
d_call: .
cdr3_aa: CASSLGRAAGYTF

clone_size: many
v_call: TRBV7-9
j_call: TRBJ2-7
d_call: TRBD2
cdr3_aa: CASKLAGVVEQYF

clone_size: .
v_call: TRBV6-2/TRBV6-3
j_call: TRBJ2-1
d_call: .
cdr3_aa: CASSYVGVTNNEQFF

clone_size: many
v_call: TRBV28
j_call: TRBJ1-5
d_call: .
cdr3_aa: CASSLSGQPQHF

clone_size: many
v_call: TRBV5-5
j_call: TRBJ1-1
d_call: .
cdr3_aa: CASSLAPKNTEAFF

clone_size: many
v_call: TRBV6-2/TRBV6-3
j_call: TRBJ2-4
d_call: .
cdr3_aa: CASRGDKNIQYF

clone_size: many
v_call: TRBV9
j_call: TRBJ1-1
d_call: .
cdr3_aa: CASSVAFNTEAFF

clone_size: many
v_call: TRBV7-9
j_call: TRBJ2-3
d_call: TRBD2
cdr3_aa: CASSPTSGERIDTQYF

clone_size: many
v_call: TRBV6-1
j_call: TRBJ2-1
d_call: TRBD1
cdr3_aa: CASSEGQGAYNEQFF

clone_size: .
v_call: TRBV12-3/TRBV12-4
j_call: TRBJ1-1
d_call: .
cdr3_aa: CASTRLAGGTEAFF

clone_size: .
v_call: TRBV4-2
j_call: TRBJ2-1
d_call: TRBD1
cdr3_aa: CASSQEDRYNEQFF

clone_size: many
v_call: TRBV20-1
j_call: TRBJ2-7
d_call: .
cdr3_aa: CSASGSHEQYF

clone_size: many
v_call: TRBV12-3/TRBV12-4
j_call: TRBJ1-2
d_call: .
cdr3_aa: CASSFTAGSSGGYTF

clone_size: .
v_call: TRBV15
j_call: TRBJ2-7
d_call: .
cdr3_aa: CATSRDPQSEQYF

clone_size: many
v_call: TRBV15
j_call: TRBJ1-4
d_call: .
cdr3_aa: CATSSYSGGFGEKLFF

clone_size: many
v_call: TRBV7-2
j_call: TRBJ2-1
d_call: .
cdr3_aa: CASSPTWGEQFF

clone_size: many
v_call: TRBV19
j_call: TRBJ1-2
d_call: .
cdr3_aa: CASSISTAADRTF

clone_size: .
v_call: TRBV12-3/TRBV12-4
j_call: TRBJ1-2
d_call: .
cdr3_aa: CASSLGGISYGYTF

clone_size: many
v_call: TRBV29-1
j_call: TRBJ1-4
d_call: TRBD1
cdr3_aa: CSVTDWDRDYEKLFF

clone_size: many
v_call: TRBV20-1
j_call: TRBJ1-1
d_call: .
cdr3_aa: CSARGPHDTEAFF